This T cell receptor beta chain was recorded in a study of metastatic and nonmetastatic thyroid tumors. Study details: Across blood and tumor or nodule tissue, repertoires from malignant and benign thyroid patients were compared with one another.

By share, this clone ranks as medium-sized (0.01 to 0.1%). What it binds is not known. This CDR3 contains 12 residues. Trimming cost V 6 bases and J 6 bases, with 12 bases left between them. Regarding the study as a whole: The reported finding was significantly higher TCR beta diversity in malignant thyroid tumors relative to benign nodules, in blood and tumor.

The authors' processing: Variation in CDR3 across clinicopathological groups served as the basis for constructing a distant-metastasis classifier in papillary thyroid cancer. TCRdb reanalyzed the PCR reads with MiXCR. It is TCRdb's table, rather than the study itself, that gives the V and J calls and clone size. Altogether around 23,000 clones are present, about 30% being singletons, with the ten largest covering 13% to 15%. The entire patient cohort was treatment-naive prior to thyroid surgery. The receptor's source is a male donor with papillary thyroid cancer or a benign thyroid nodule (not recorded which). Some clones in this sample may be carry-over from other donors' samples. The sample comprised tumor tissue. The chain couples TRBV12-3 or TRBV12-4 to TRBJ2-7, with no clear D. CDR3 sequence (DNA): TGTGCCAGCAGAGAACCTCCCCGCGAGCAGTACTTC. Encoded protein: CASREPPREQYF.